These T cell receptor beta chains were read from a single sample in a study of molecular identifiers for immune sequencing clone quantification. TCRdb independently ran MiXCR on the PCR reads; one entry per CDR3 protein. The sample shows over 550,000 distinct CDR3 sequences, about 25% of them seen only once. Sequenced material: naive CD8+ T cells from blood, with Jurkat cell RNA spiked in. All receptors come from a human donor in good health. Some libraries in this study had Jurkat cell RNA spiked in. Both conserved end residues are part of each CDR3. Each record gives: clone size, J gene, V gene, D gene, CDR3 DNA, CDR3 protein. D genes are given only for firm matches. Not all rows give a size; the values are once, few, many and, for expanded clones, a class.

abundance: many
j_gene: TRBJ1-1
v_gene: TRBV7-9
d_gene: -
CDR3nt: TGTGCCAGCAGCGGGTACAATGTGGGCACTGAAGCTTTCTTT
CDR3aa: CASSGYNVGTEAFF

abundance: -
j_gene: TRBJ2-5
v_gene: TRBV24-1
d_gene: -
CDR3nt: TGTGCCACCAGTGATCCCGGGACCAGAGAGACCCAGTACTTC
CDR3aa: CATSDPGTRETQYF

abundance: -
j_gene: TRBJ2-7
v_gene: TRBV19
d_gene: -
CDR3nt: TGTGCCAGTAGTATAGACCCTAGCGCGACCTACGAGCAGTACTTC
CDR3aa: CASSIDPSATYEQYF

abundance: -
j_gene: TRBJ2-7
v_gene: TRBV23-1
d_gene: TRBD1
CDR3nt: TGCGCCAGCAGTCAGGCCGGGACAGGCCGGGTGGCGACCTACGAGCAGTACTTC
CDR3aa: CASSQAGTGRVATYEQYF

abundance: many
j_gene: TRBJ1-2
v_gene: TRBV12-3/TRBV12-4
d_gene: -
CDR3nt: TGTGCCAGCAATCCGACCCCCAAGCTTACATATGGCTACACCTTC
CDR3aa: CASNPTPKLTYGYTF

abundance: few
j_gene: TRBJ1-2
v_gene: TRBV7-9
d_gene: -
CDR3nt: TGTGCCAGCAGTAAGCGGGCGGATCCCCCCTATGGCTACACCTTC
CDR3aa: CASSKRADPPYGYTF

abundance: -
j_gene: TRBJ2-3
v_gene: TRBV7-9
d_gene: -
CDR3nt: TGTGCCAGCAGCTACCTGAGCGGCCCGGACTACGATACGCAGTATTTT
CDR3aa: CASSYLSGPDYDTQYF

abundance: few
j_gene: TRBJ2-2
v_gene: TRBV7-6
d_gene: TRBD1
CDR3nt: TGTGCCAGCAGCGGACGACAGGGGGCTACGGCCGGGGAGCTGTTTTTT
CDR3aa: CASSGRQGATAGELFF

abundance: -
j_gene: TRBJ2-2
v_gene: TRBV6-6
d_gene: -
CDR3nt: TGTGCCAGCAGTTACTCCGCGCCGGGATTGAACACCGGGGAGCTGTTTTTT
CDR3aa: CASSYSAPGLNTGELFF

abundance: many
j_gene: TRBJ2-3
v_gene: TRBV7-9
d_gene: -
CDR3nt: TGTGCCAGCAGCTTCCTGGATCGCACAGATACGCAGTATTTT
CDR3aa: CASSFLDRTDTQYF

abundance: few
j_gene: TRBJ1-2
v_gene: TRBV29-1
d_gene: TRBD1
CDR3nt: TGCAGCATAGGGGACAGGGGGTTTGATGGCTACACCTTC
CDR3aa: CSIGDRGFDGYTF

abundance: few
j_gene: TRBJ2-5
v_gene: TRBV20-1
d_gene: TRBD2
CDR3nt: TGCAGTGCTAGACTACCAACGAGCGGGGTTAATGTGGACCAAGAGACCCAGTACTTC
CDR3aa: CSARLPTSGVNVDQETQYF

abundance: many
j_gene: TRBJ2-3
v_gene: TRBV5-1
d_gene: -
CDR3nt: TGCGCCAGCAACCACGCTCCGGGAAGGTCCTCCACAGATACGCAGTATTTT
CDR3aa: CASNHAPGRSSTDTQYF

abundance: many
j_gene: TRBJ2-7
v_gene: TRBV20-1
d_gene: -
CDR3nt: TGCAGTGCCTTGGGTCTAACAGGCTCCTACGAGCAGTACTTC
CDR3aa: CSALGLTGSYEQYF

abundance: many
j_gene: TRBJ2-7
v_gene: TRBV20-1
d_gene: TRBD2
CDR3nt: TGCAGTGCTAGGGACTCGGGACTAGGCTACGAGCAGTACTTC
CDR3aa: CSARDSGLGYEQYF

abundance: many
j_gene: TRBJ2-4
v_gene: TRBV5-1
d_gene: -
CDR3nt: TGCGCCAGCAGCTTAAGTGCCCTCCGCGCCGACATTCAGTACTTC
CDR3aa: CASSLSALRADIQYF

abundance: -
j_gene: TRBJ1-5
v_gene: TRBV30
d_gene: TRBD1
CDR3nt: TGTGCCTGGTGTGTACGGGACAGGGGCGAGGTCGGCAATCAGCCCCAGCATTTT
CDR3aa: CAWCVRDRGEVGNQPQHF

abundance: many
j_gene: TRBJ2-1
v_gene: TRBV29-1
d_gene: TRBD1
CDR3nt: TGCAGCATTAAAGCCGGAGAGGGGGCGGATGAGCAGTTCTTC
CDR3aa: CSIKAGEGADEQFF

abundance: many
j_gene: TRBJ2-3
v_gene: TRBV7-6
d_gene: TRBD1
CDR3nt: TGTGCCAGCAGCCAAGAGTCCGGGACAGGGCTTACAGATACGCAGTATTTT
CDR3aa: CASSQESGTGLTDTQYF

abundance: -
j_gene: TRBJ2-2
v_gene: TRBV7-6
d_gene: TRBD1
CDR3nt: TGTGCCAGCAGCTTGGCTGGGTCAGGGGGCGAAGGCGGGGAGCTGTTTTTT
CDR3aa: CASSLAGSGGEGGELFF